Sequencing of this TCR beta chain was carried out in a study of blood T cell repertoires in COVID-19. The overall study: Sites across the United States, Italy and Spain contributed samples from acute and convalescent COVID-19. PBMCs, B-cell-depleted T cells, or T cells were the source of the cDNA or gDNA that made up the material.

CDR3 length equals 14 residues. Germline CDR1 MNHEY, CDR2 SMNVEV (reference sequence). V shed 3 bases and J 3 bases; nucleotides not matched to a gene: 1. It was during active infection that Seattle patients were enrolled and then longitudinally followed. Authors' processing steps: Nucleated cell counts were estimated from reference gene primer amplification. TCRdb's table, derived via immunoSEQ multiplex PCR, lists solely in-frame clones and lacks some. V, J and clone size are those of that table, while D and trimming were read from the DNA. The data contain 120,000 or so clones, 81% of them singletons.

The sequence was collected from a man younger than 40 with COVID-19, enrolled during active disease. The chain recombines TRBV27 with TRBJ2-7, with 11 positions matching TRBD1. Source material: peripheral blood. The CDR3 DNA reads TGTGCCAGCAGTTTCGGGACAGGGGGCTACGAGCAGTACTTC. Translated: CASSFGTGGYEQYF.